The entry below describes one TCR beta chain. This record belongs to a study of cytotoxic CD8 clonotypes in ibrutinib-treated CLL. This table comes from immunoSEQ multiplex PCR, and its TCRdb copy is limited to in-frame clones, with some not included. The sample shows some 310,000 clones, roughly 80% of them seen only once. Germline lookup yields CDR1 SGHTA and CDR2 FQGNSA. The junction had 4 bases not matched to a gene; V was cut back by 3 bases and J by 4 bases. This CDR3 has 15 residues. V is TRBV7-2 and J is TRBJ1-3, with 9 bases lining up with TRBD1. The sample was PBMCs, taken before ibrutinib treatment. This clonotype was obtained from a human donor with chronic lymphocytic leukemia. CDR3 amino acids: CASSLRTGVGNTIYF. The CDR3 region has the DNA TGTGCCAGCAGCTTGCGGACAGGGGTGGGAAACACCATATATTTT.